The source of this T cell receptor beta chain is a study of Ad26.COV2.S vaccination and SARS-CoV-2 variants. Looking at the study overall: Ad26.COV2.S was injected intramuscularly once or twice, 56 days apart.

Germline V gene sequence: CDR1 GTSNPN, CDR2 SVGIG (reference sequence). V lost 4 bases, J lost 1 base, and 16 bases lay in between. The CDR3 has 16 amino acids. Produced via immunoSEQ multiplex PCR; TCRdb's table is partial and in-frame only. The table shows some 300,000 clones, with about 86% occurring only once. Treatment denoted: around 19 received Ad26.COV2.S at low or high dose, single or two shots; roughly five received placebo; per-sample allocation not given. Day 63 after the first injection of vaccine or placebo was the sampling time. Recruitment in Boston yielded a donor of adult age, 18-55 years.

V is TRBV30 and J is TRBJ2-2; D is perhaps TRBD1 (6 bases). Sequenced material: peripheral blood, taken in a trial of Ad26.COV2.S vaccine versus placebo. The clonotype was recovered from a person between 18 and 65 years old who received the Ad26.COV2.S COVID-19 vaccine or a placebo. The CDR3 loop reads CAWKLTGTMNTGELFF. The CDR3 DNA reads as TGTGCCTGGAAGCTTACCGGGACAATGAACACCGGGGAGCTGTTTTTT.